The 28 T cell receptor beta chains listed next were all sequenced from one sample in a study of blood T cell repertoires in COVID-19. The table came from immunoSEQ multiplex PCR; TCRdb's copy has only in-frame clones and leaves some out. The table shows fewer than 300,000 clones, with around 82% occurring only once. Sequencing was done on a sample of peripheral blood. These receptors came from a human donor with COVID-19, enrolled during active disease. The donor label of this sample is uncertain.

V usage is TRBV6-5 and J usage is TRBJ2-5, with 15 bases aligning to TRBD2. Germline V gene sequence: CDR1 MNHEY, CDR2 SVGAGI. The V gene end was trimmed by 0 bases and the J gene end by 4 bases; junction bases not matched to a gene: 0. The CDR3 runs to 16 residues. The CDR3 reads CASSYSGLAGGETQYF. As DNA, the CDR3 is TGTGCCAGCAGTTACTCGGGACTAGCGGGAGGAGAGACCCAGTACTTC.

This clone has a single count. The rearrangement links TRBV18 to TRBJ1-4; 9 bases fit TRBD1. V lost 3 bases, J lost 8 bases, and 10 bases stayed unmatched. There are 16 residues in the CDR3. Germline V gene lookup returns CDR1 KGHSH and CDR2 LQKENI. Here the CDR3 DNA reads TGTGCCAGCTCACCCCCGAGGACAGGGGCCGAAGAAAAACTGTTTTTT. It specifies CASSPPRTGAEEKLFF.

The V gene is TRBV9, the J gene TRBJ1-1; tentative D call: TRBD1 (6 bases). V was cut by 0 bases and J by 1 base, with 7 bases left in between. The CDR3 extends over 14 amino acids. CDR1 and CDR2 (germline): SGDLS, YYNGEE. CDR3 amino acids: CASSVAQGNTEAFF. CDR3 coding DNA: TGTGCCAGCAGCGTAGCACAGGGGAACACTGAAGCTTTCTTT.

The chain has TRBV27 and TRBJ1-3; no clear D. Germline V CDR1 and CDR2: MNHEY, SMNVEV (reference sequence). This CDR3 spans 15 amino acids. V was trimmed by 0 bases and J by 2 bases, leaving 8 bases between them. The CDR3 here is CASSLSYGTGNTIYF. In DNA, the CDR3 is TGTGCCAGCAGTTTATCGTACGGGACTGGAAACACCATATATTTT.

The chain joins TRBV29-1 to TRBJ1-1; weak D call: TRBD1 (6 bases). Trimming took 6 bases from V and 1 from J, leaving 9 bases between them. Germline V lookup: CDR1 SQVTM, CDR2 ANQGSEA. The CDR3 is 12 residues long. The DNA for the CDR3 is TGCAGCGTGGGACATTCGAACACTGAAGCTTTCTTT. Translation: CSVGHSNTEAFF. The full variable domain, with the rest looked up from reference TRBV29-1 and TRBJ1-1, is SAVISQKPSRDICQRGTSLTIQCQVDSQVTMMFWYRQQPGQSLTLIATANQGSEATYESGFVIDKFPISRPNLTFSTLTVSNMSPEDSSIYLCSVGHSNTEAFFGQGTRLTVV.

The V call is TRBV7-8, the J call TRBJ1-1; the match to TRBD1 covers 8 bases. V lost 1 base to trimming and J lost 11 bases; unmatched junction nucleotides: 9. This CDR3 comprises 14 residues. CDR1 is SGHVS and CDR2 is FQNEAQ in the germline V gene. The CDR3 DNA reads TGTGCCAGCAGCTTAGGCCGGCGGCAGGGGGCGGCTTTCTTT. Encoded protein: CASSLGRRQGAAFF. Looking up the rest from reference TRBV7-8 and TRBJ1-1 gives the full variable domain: GAGVSQSPRYKVAKRGQDVALRCDPISGHVSLFWYQQALGQGPEFLTYFQNEAQLDKSGLPSDRFFAERPEGSVSTLKIQRTQQEDSAVYLCASSLGRRQGAAFFGQGTRLTVV.

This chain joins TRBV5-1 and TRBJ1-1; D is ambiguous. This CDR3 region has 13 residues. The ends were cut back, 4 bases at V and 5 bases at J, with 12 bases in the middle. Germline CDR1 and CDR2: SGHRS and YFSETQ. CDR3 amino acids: CASSAGRGTEAFF. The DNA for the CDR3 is TGCGCCAGCAGCGCAGGTCGGGGTACTGAAGCTTTCTTT.

CDR3 coding DNA: TGTGCCAGCTCCGGACTAGCGGGTTTCTCCTACGAGCAGTACTTC. It is translated as CASSGLAGFSYEQYF. J is TRBJ2-7 and V is TRBV6-5, with 11 positions matching TRBD2. This CDR3 has 15 amino acids. V was clipped by 8 bases and J by 0 bases; unmatched bases: 6. The germline V gene encodes CDR1 MNHEY and CDR2 SVGAGI.

The CDR3 sequence: CASSVEPGSAYEQYF. In nucleotides, the CDR3 is TGTGCCAGCAGCGTAGAACCCGGGAGTGCCTACGAGCAGTACTTC. The V gene is TRBV9, the J gene TRBJ2-7; possible D gene TRBD2, 6 bases. The CDR3 extends over 15 amino acids. Germline CDR1 and CDR2: SGDLS and YYNGEE. V lost 0 bases to trimming and J lost 2 bases, with 12 bases between them.

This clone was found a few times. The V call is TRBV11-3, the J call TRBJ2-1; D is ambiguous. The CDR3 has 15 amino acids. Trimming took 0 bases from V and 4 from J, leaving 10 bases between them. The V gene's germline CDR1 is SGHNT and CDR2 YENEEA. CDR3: CASSLDRSEYNEQFF. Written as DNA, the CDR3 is TGTGCCAGCAGCTTAGATCGCAGCGAGTACAATGAGCAGTTCTTC.

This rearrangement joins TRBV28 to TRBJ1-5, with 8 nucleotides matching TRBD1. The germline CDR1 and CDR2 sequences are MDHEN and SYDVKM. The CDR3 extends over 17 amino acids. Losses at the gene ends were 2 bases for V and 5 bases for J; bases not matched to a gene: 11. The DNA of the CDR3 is TGTGCCAGCAGTTTACTGTCAGGGGGCGGGCGCCATCAGCCCCAGCATTTT. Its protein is CASSLLSGGGRHQPQHF.

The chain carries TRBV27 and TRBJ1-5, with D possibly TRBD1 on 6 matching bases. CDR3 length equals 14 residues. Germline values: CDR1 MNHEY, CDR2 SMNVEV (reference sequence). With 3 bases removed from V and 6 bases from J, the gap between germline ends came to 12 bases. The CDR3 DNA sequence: TGTGCCAGCAGTTTGGGGGGGGCCGGTCAGCCCCAGCATTTT. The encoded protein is CASSLGGAGQPQHF.

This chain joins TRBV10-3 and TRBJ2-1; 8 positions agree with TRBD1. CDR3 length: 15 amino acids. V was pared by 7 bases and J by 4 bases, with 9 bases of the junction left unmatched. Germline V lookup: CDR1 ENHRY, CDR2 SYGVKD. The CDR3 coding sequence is TGTGCCATCACCCGGACAGGGATGGGGTACAATGAGCAGTTCTTC. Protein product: CAITRTGMGYNEQFF.

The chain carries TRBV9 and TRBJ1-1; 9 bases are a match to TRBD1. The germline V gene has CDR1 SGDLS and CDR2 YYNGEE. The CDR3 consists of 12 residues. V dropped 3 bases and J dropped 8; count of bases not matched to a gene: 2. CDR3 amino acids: CASSAGTGEAFF. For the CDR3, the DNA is TGTGCCAGCAGCGCCGGGACAGGGGAAGCTTTCTTT.

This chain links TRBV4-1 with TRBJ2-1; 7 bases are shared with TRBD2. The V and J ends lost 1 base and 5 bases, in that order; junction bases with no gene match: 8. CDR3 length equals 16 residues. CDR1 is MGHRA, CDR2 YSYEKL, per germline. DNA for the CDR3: TGCGCCAGCAGCCAAGGGGGAGGGGCGGATAACAATGAGCAGTTCTTC. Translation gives CASSQGGGADNNEQFF.

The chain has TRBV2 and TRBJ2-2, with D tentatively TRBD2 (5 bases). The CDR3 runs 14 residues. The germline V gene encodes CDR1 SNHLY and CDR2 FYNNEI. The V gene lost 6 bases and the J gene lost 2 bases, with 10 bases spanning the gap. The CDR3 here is CASRALENTGELFF. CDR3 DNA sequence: TGTGCCAGCAGGGCACTAGAAAACACCGGGGAGCTGTTTTTT.

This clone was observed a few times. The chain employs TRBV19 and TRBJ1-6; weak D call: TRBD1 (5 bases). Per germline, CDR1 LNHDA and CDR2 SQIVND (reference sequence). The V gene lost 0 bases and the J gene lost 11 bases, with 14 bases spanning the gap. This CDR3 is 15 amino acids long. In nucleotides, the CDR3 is TGTGCCAGTAGTATAGAGGAGACAGCAAGCCCACCCCTCCACTTT. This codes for CASSIEETASPPLHF.

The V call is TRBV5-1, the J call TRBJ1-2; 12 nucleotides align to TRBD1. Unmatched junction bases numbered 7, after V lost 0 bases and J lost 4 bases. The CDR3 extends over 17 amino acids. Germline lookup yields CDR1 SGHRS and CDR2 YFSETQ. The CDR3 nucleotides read TGCGCCAGCAGCTTGGTAGGGGGACAGGGGGCCGTCTATGGCTACACCTTC. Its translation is CASSLVGGQGAVYGYTF.

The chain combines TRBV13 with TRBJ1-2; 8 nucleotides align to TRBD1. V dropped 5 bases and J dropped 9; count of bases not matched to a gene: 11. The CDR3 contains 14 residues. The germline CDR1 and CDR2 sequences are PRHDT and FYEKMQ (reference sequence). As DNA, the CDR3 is TGTGCCAGCAGCCCGGAGGACAGGGTGGGTAGCTACACCTTC. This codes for CASSPEDRVGSYTF.

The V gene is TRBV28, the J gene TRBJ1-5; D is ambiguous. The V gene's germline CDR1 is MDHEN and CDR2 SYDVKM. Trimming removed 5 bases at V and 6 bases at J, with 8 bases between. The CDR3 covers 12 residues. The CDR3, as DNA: TGTGCCAGCAGTAGGGAGTTTCAGCCCCAGCATTTT. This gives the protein CASSREFQPQHF.

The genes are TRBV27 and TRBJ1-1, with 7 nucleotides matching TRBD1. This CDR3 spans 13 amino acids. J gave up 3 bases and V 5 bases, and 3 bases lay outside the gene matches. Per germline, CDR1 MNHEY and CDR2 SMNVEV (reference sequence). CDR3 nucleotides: TGTGCCAGCAGTCCGACAGGGTACACTGAAGCTTTCTTT. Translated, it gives CASSPTGYTEAFF.

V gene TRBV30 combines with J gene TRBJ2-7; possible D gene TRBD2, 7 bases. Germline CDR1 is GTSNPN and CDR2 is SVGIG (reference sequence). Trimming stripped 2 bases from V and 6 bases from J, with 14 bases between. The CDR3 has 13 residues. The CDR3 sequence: CAWSKGGGLEQYF. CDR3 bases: TGTGCCTGGAGTAAGGGGGGAGGGCTCGAGCAGTACTTC. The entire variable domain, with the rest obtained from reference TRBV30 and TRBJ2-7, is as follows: SQTIHQWPATLVQPVGSPLSLECTVEGTSNPNLYWYRQAAGRGLQLLFYSVGIGQISSEVPQNLSASRPQDRQFILSSKKLLLSDSGFYLCAWSKGGGLEQYFGPGTRLTVT.

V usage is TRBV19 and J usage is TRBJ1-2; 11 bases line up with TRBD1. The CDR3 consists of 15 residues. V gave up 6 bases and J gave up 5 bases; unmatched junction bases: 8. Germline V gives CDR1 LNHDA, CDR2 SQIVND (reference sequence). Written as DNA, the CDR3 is TGTGCCAGTAGCCCTGGGACAGGGGGGTGGTATGGCTACACCTTC. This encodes CASSPGTGGWYGYTF.

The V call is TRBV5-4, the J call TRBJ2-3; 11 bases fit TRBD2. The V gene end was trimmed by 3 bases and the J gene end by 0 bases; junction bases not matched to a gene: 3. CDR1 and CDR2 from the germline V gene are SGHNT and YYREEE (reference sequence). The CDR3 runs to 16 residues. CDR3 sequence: CASSSRLAGSTDTQYF. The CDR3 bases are TGTGCCAGCAGCTCACGACTAGCGGGGAGCACAGATACGCAGTATTTT.

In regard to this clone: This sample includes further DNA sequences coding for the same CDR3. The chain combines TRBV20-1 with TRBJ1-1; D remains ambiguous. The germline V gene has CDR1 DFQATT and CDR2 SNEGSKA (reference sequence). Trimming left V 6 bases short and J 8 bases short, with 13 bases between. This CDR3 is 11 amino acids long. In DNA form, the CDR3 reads TGCAGTGCCCGTACCGGGATCGAAGCTTTCTTT. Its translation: CSARTGIEAFF.

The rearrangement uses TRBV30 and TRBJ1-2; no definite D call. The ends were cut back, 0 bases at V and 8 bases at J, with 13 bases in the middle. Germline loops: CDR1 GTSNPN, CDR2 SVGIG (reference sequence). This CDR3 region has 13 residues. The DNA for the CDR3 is TGTGCCTGGAGTGTTCAGGTTCGTTACGGCTACACCTTC. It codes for CAWSVQVRYGYTF.

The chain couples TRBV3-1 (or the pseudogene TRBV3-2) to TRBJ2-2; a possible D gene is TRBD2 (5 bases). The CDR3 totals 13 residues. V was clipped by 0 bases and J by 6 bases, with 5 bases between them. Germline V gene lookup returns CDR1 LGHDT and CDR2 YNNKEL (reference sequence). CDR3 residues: CASSQEGAGELFF. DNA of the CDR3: TGTGCCAGCAGCCAAGAGGGAGCCGGGGAGCTGTTTTTT.

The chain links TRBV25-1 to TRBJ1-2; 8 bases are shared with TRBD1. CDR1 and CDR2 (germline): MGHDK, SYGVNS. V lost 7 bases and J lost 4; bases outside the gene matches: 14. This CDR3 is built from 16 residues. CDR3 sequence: CASTPNIGDRGYGYTF. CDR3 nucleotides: TGTGCCAGCACACCGAACATCGGAGACAGGGGCTATGGCTACACCTTC.